This T cell receptor beta chain was recorded in a study of blood T cell repertoires in COVID-19. This clone came up a few times. Participants' own reports of clinical history determined their cohort assignment. This CDR3 has 15 residues. Germline-derived CDR1 and CDR2 are LGHDT and YNNKEL (reference sequence). The V and J ends lost 4 bases and 4 bases respectively, with 14 bases between them. The repertoire was sequenced with immunoSEQ multiplex PCR; TCRdb's copy has only in-frame clones and lacks some. The sample includes 250,000 or so clones, more than 80% of them seen just once. The source of this sequence is a man aged 50 or older who had been exposed to COVID-19. Sequences were obtained from PBMCs or T cells enriched from blood (not recorded which). The gene calls are TRBV3-1 (or the pseudogene TRBV3-2) and TRBJ1-3; possibly TRBD1 for D (6 bases). The CDR3 bases are TGTGCCAGCAGCCCCTTGGGGGGGGGCGGAAACACCATATATTTT. It yields the protein CASSPLGGGGNTIYF.